Detailed here is one T cell receptor (beta chain). The antigen remains unidentified. These data originate in a study of beta chain features in type 1 diabetes. Turning to the study itself: Cells sorted and examined across all samples totaled approximately 100,000,000.

Sort purity for all populations was recorded as exceeding 98%. The V and J ends lost 4 bases and 2 bases, in that order; junction bases with no gene match: 7. CDR1 is LGHNA, CDR2 YNFKEQ, per germline. The CDR3 sequence is 16 residues long. Expressed TCRB transcripts were sequenced after all isolated RNA was converted to cDNA. Only in-frame clones appear in the TCRdb table, and some are missing; sequencing was by immunoSEQ multiplex PCR. Among about 250,000 clones listed, 14% were seen once. Study-wide results and caveats: The study left unresolved whether HLA type influences TCRB rearrangement. The study found that naive, central memory and Treg TCRB repertoires appeared more similar in patients than in healthy donors.

This TCR came from a woman in her thirties or forties in good health. The sequenced sample consisted of naive CD4+ T cells from blood. The chain is built from TRBV4-2 and TRBJ2-7, with 11 bases identical to TRBD2. The CDR3 reads CASSPNPTSGAYEQYF. The CDR3 nucleotides are TGTGCCAGCAGCCCAAACCCGACTAGCGGGGCCTACGAGCAGTACTTC.